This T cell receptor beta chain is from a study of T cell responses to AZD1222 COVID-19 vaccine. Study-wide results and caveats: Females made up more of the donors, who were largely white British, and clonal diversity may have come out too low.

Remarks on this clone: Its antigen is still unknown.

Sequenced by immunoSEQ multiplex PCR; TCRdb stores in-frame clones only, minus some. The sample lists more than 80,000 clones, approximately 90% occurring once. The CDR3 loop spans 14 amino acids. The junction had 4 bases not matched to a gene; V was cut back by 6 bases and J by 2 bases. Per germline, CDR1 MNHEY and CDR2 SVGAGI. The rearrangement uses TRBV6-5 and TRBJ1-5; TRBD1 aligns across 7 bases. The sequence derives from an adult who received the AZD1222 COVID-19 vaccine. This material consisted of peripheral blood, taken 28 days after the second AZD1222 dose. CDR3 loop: CASRQGTGNQPQHF. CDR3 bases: TGTGCCAGCAGACAGGGGACGGGCAATCAGCCCCAGCATTTT.